These 26 T cell receptor beta chains were all obtained from the same sample, sequenced in a study of T cells in Graves' hyperthyroidism and ophthalmopathy. Regions amplified from RNA transcripts were the TCR beta CDR3 regions. When the TCR CDR3 underwent first-round RT-PCR, the HTBI primer set was used. TCRdb redid the calling of the multiplex PCR reads with MiXCR, one entry per CDR3 protein. The profile shows about 610,000 distinct CDR3 sequences, 40% to 55% of them singletons. The sample taken for sequencing was peripheral blood or thyroid tissue (not recorded which). The receptors come from a woman aged 18-29 years with Graves' hyperthyroidism.

The gene calls are TRBV2 and TRBJ1-2; 7 positions agree with TRBD1. The CDR3 extends over 12 amino acids. CDR1 is SNHLY and CDR2 is FYNNEI in the germline V gene. V shed 11 bases and J 4 bases; nucleotides not matched to a gene: 7. The CDR3 protein is CAPGDSFYGYTF. DNA of the CDR3: TGTGCCCCGGGGGACAGCTTCTATGGCTACACCTTC.

This clonotype was picked up many times. The chain joins TRBV4-2 to TRBJ2-7; D is uncertain. Deletions cut 1 base from V and 2 bases from J, with 12 bases between. Germline lookup yields CDR1 LGHNA and CDR2 YNFKEQ. The CDR3 has 15 residues. CDR3 nucleotides: TGTGCCAGCAGCCAAGCCTCGTCACTTACCTACGAGCAGTACTTC. Its protein is CASSQASSLTYEQYF.

In this sample, this clonotype turned up many times. The V and J genes are TRBV11-3 and TRBJ1-1; 8 nucleotides match TRBD1. CDR1 and CDR2 from the germline V gene are SGHNT and YENEEA. CDR3 length: 11 residues. V lost 5 bases and J lost 9; bases outside the gene matches: 2. The CDR3 sequence: CASSRQGKAFF. The CDR3 coding sequence is TGTGCCAGCAGCAGACAGGGGAAAGCTTTCTTT.

This clonotype was counted many times. This sequence joins TRBV20-1 and TRBJ2-5; D possibly matches TRBD1 or TRBD2 (5 bases each). The germline V gene encodes CDR1 DFQATT and CDR2 SNEGSKA (reference sequence). V was clipped by 6 bases and J by 2 bases, with 13 bases between them. The CDR3 runs 13 residues. CDR3 in amino acids: CSAPRDQQETQYF. The CDR3 coding sequence is TGCAGTGCCCCTCGGGACCAGCAAGAGACCCAGTACTTC.

The chain employs TRBV2 and TRBJ2-5, with D unresolved. The CDR3 covers 12 residues. Trimming pared 7 bases from V and 5 bases from J, leaving 11 bases between. Germline lookup yields CDR1 SNHLY and CDR2 FYNNEI. The CDR3 loop reads CASTEFLETQYF. CDR3 DNA: TGTGCCAGCACGGAGTTTTTGGAGACCCAGTACTTC.

The chain has TRBV19 and TRBJ2-7, with a weak D call TRBD2 (6 bases). Germline assignment: CDR1 LNHDA and CDR2 SQIVND (reference sequence). The CDR3 runs to 11 residues. Trimming pared 8 bases from V and 3 bases from J, leaving 8 bases between. CDR3 region: CASAGSYEQYF. DNA of the CDR3: TGTGCCAGTGCCGGGAGCTACGAGCAGTACTTC.

This sequence joins TRBV10-3 and TRBJ1-1; D remains unclear. Germline V CDR1 and CDR2: ENHRY, SYGVKD. The V end lost 7 bases, the J end lost 0 bases, and 12 bases lay between the germline ends. The CDR3 is 14 residues long. The CDR3 bases are TGTGCCATCAAGGACCTGACCCTGAACACTGAAGCTTTCTTT. Amino acid sequence: CAIKDLTLNTEAFF.

This clonotype has at least ten counts. The chain recombines TRBV7-9 with TRBJ2-5, with no clear D. V was pared by 2 bases and J by 3 bases, with 7 bases between. The V gene's germline CDR1 is SEHNR and CDR2 FQNEAQ (reference sequence). This CDR3 has 13 residues. The CDR3 reads CASSLNPEETQYF. The CDR3 DNA reads as TGTGCCAGCAGCTTAAACCCGGAAGAGACCCAGTACTTC. Full variable domain (missing parts from reference TRBV7-9 and TRBJ2-5): DTGVSQNPRHKITKRGQNVTFRCDPISEHNRLYWYRQTLGQGPEFLTYFQNEAQLEKSRLLSDRFSAERPKGSFSTLEIQRTEQGDSAMYLCASSLNPEETQYFGPGTRLLVL.

The rearrangement links TRBV12-3 or TRBV12-4 to TRBJ1-5; D remains ambiguous. V was trimmed by 2 bases and J by 5 bases, leaving 13 bases between them. This CDR3 comprises 15 residues. The CDR3 sequence: CASSLKGVGYQPQHF. The CDR3 coding sequence is TGTGCCAGCAGTTTAAAGGGAGTCGGCTATCAGCCCCAGCATTTT.

With regard to this clonotype: The junction and the germline gene differ at one end; a read error may be behind it. The chain has TRBV7-2 and TRBJ1-2; D possibly corresponds to TRBD1 (5 bases). The germline V gene has CDR1 SGHTA and CDR2 FQGNSA. The CDR3 has 10 amino acids. CDR3 nucleotide sequence: TGTGCCAGCAGCGGGGCCCGGCTACTCTTC. Translation gives CASSGARLLF.

As to this clonotype: A much bigger clone sits one base away, suggesting this may be a read error. This chain connects TRBV7-9 to TRBJ1-2; possibly TRBD1 for D (6 bases). This CDR3 is 14 amino acids long. Trimming left V 8 bases short and J 8 bases short, with 21 bases between. The germline CDR1 and CDR2 sequences are SEHNR and FQNEAQ (reference sequence). CDR3 protein: CASCTKQGWGGYTF. For the CDR3, the DNA is TGTGCCAGCTGCACAAAACAGGGCTGGGGGGGCTACACCTTC.

The table lists this clonotype with many counts. The chain links TRBV29-1 to TRBJ2-7; 11 bases are shared with TRBD1. V gave up 5 bases and J gave up 2 bases; unmatched junction bases: 2. From germline, CDR1 is SQVTM and CDR2 ANQGSEA. The CDR3 is 13 residues long. The CDR3 sequence is CSVPGQGAYEQYF. The DNA of the CDR3 is TGCAGCGTTCCGGGACAGGGGGCCTACGAGCAGTACTTC.

This clonotype was detected a few times. This chain connects TRBV30 to TRBJ1-2; D gene uncertain. This CDR3 contains 13 residues. Between the trimmed V and J ends, which lost 5 bases and 0 bases, there was a span of 10 bases. Per the germline V gene, CDR1 is GTSNPN and CDR2 is SVGIG (reference sequence). CDR3 sequence: CAWSGPPNYGYTF. The CDR3 coding sequence is TGTGCCTGGTCAGGACCTCCTAACTATGGCTACACCTTC.

This clonotype was recorded at least ten times. The chain is built from TRBV4-3 and TRBJ2-7, with 8 nucleotides matching TRBD1. Trimming took 0 bases from V and 1 from J; bases not matched to a gene: 5. The CDR3 runs to 16 residues. Per the germline V gene, CDR1 is LGHNA and CDR2 is YSLEER. The CDR3 nucleotides read TGCGCCAGCAGCCAAGATGTAGGGACAGGATCCTACGAGCAGTACTTC. Its protein is CASSQDVGTGSYEQYF.

In this sample, this clonotype turned up many times. The CDR3 DNA sequence: TGTGCCAGTAGTATTCTTGATACCGGGGAGCTGTTTTTT. It translates to CASSILDTGELFF. This sequence joins TRBV19 and TRBJ2-2; D is undetermined. CDR1 and CDR2 (germline): LNHDA, SQIVND (reference sequence). Deletions cut 3 bases from V and 5 bases from J, with 7 bases between. CDR3 length: 13 residues.

This rearrangement joins TRBV7-3 to TRBJ2-5, with 7 bases fitting TRBD2. Germline trimming cut 5 bases from V and 4 bases from J; bases unmatched to any gene: 16. The CDR3 is 17 amino acids. CDR1 and CDR2 from the germline V gene are SGHTA and FQGTGA. CDR3 residues: CASSLNPAPGGGETQYF. In DNA form, the CDR3 reads TGTGCCAGCAGCCTAAATCCCGCGCCGGGGGGAGGAGAGACCCAGTACTTC.

V is TRBV7-3 and J is TRBJ1-3, with D possibly being TRBD1 (5 bases). The CDR3 loop spans 17 amino acids. Per the germline V gene, CDR1 is SGHTA and CDR2 is FQGTGA. Trimming stripped 4 bases from V and 0 bases from J, with 16 bases between. The DNA for the CDR3 is TGTGCCAGCAGCTACCGGGACCGGGTTTTCTCTGGAAACACCATATATTTT. This codes for CASSYRDRVFSGNTIYF.

About this clonotype itself: Possible read error: a much larger clone is one base away. The CDR3 end shows no conserved phenylalanine or tryptophan, and so a read error is likely. V and J are TRBV12-5 and TRBJ2-7; 7 bases line up with TRBD2. V lost 5 bases and J lost 7; bases outside the gene matches: 8. CDR1 LGHNT and CDR2 FRNRAP come from the germline V gene. CDR3 length: 13 residues. The CDR3 bases are TGTGCTAGTGGTCCCCCGCGGGAGTGGGAGCAGTACCTC. It specifies CASGPPREWEQYL.

This chain joins TRBV7-7 and TRBJ1-3, with D hard to call. V was cut by 5 bases and J by 0 bases, with 8 bases left in between. Germline CDR1 SSHAT, CDR2 FNYEAQ (reference sequence). This CDR3 has 14 amino acids. CDR3 DNA: TGTGCCAGCAGCCCGGGTCTCTCTGGAAACACCATATATTTT. Its protein is CASSPGLSGNTIYF.

V is TRBV4-1 and J is TRBJ1-2, with a weak D call TRBD1 (6 bases). The length of the CDR3 is 17 residues. V was clipped by 0 bases and J by 8 bases, with 22 bases between them. Germline loops: CDR1 MGHRA, CDR2 YSYEKL. The DNA for the CDR3 is TGCGCCAGCAGCCAAGATTACCAGGGGACTCATTCTAGGGGCTACACCTTC. This encodes CASSQDYQGTHSRGYTF.

This clonotype was recorded many times. This chain connects TRBV6-1 to TRBJ2-7; TRBD2 aligns across 9 bases. V was clipped by 5 bases and J by 5 bases; unmatched bases: 10. CDR1 MNHNS and CDR2 SASEGT come from the germline V gene. This CDR3 is built from 15 residues. The chain's CDR3 is CASSQLKREADEQYF. CDR3 nucleotide sequence: TGTGCCAGCAGTCAGTTAAAGCGGGAGGCCGACGAGCAGTACTTC.

With respect to this clonotype: A read error may produce the germline difference seen at one junction end. The CDR3 is CASSPSGSAYEQYF. The CDR3 region has the DNA TGCGCCAGCAGTCCTAGCGGGTCGGCATACGAGCAGTATTTC. V usage is TRBV10-2 and J usage is TRBJ2-7, with 8 bases lining up with TRBD2. Germline V gene data show CDR1 as WSHSY and CDR2 as SAAADI. This CDR3 region has 14 residues.

This clonotype was counted a few times. The chain couples TRBV25-1 to TRBJ2-3; tentatively, D is TRBD1 or TRBD2 (5 bases each). There are 15 residues in the CDR3. The ends were cut back, 4 bases at V and 4 bases at J, with 15 bases in the middle. Germline values: CDR1 MGHDK, CDR2 SYGVNS. The CDR3 DNA reads as TGTGCCAGCAGTGGTAGGTGGGGGAGTGCAGATACGCAGTATTTT. Protein sequence: CASSGRWGSADTQYF.

The chain is built from TRBV3-1 and TRBJ2-5; D uncertain. This CDR3 contains 13 residues. The V end was cut by 1 base, the J end by 4 bases, with 7 bases between. From germline, CDR1 is LGHDT and CDR2 YNNKEL (reference sequence). The CDR3 DNA is TGTGCCAGCAGCCAAGGCTCTCTAGAGACCCAGTACTTC. Its protein product is CASSQGSLETQYF.

In this sample, this clonotype turned up many times. The chain employs TRBV6-6 and TRBJ2-7; either TRBD1 or TRBD2 may fit D (5 bases each). Trimming cost V 5 bases and J 2 bases, with 13 bases left between them. The CDR3 spans 14 residues. Looked up from germline, CDR1 is MNHNY and CDR2 is SVGAGI (reference sequence). CDR3: CASSGRDGTYEQYF. CDR3 bases: TGTGCCAGCAGTGGCCGGGACGGTACCTACGAGCAGTACTTC.

The chain carries TRBV29-1 and TRBJ2-7; 8 nucleotides align to TRBD2. The germline V gene has CDR1 SQVTM and CDR2 ANQGSEA. After removal of 4 bases from V and 7 bases from J, the junction contained 12 bases not matched to a gene. The CDR3 totals 14 residues. CDR3 in DNA: TGCAGCGTTGTGCGGGGGGCGGGAGCGCGTGAGCAGTACTTC. Translating it yields CSVVRGAGAREQYF.